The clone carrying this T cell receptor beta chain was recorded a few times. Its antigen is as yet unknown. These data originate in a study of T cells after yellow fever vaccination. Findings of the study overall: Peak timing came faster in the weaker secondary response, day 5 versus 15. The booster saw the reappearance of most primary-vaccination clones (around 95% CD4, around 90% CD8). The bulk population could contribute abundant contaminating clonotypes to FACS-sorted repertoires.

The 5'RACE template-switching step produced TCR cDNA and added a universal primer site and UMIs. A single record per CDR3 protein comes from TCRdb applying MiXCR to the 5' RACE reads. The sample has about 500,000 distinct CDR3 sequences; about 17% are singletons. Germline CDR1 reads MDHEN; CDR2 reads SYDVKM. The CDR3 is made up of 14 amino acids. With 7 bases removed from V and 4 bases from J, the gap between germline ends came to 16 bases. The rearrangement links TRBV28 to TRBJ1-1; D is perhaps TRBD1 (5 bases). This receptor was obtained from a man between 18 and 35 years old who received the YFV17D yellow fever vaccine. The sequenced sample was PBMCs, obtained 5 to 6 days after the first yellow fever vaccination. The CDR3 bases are TGTGCCAGCATCCAGGGAGGGACGAGCACTGAAGCTTTCTTT. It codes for CASIQGGTSTEAFF.